The clone carrying this TCR beta chain showed up many times. Its antigen is unidentified. The data were obtained in a study of T-cell reconstitution after alpha-beta-depleted transplantation in children. General study points: Fresh T-cell production supplied most of the T-cell counts and diversity seen one year after transplant. Roughly two months post-transplant, alpha-beta T cells reportedly originated from several hundred graft clones that had expanded. Some patients owed their high day-60 TCRbeta diversity to surviving recipient T cells and thymic progenitors.

The germline V gene encodes CDR1 SGHTA and CDR2 FQGTGA. The CDR3 has 16 residues. The ends were cut back, 1 base at V and 2 bases at J, with 11 bases in the middle. Unique molecular identifiers tagged the TCRbeta library. MiXCR, applied by TCRdb to the PCR reads, yields one record per CDR3 protein. The data hold about 980,000 distinct CDR3 sequences, with around 30% observed a single time. This TCR was recovered from a boy younger than two who had a stem cell transplant for SCID, so the T cells may come from the graft donor. Sequenced material: PBMCs, mostly from graft donor cells, taken 360 days after TCRalphabeta/CD19-depleted stem cell transplant. This chain links TRBV7-3 with TRBJ2-2; maybe TRBD1 (5 bases). CDR3 nucleotides: TGTGCCAGCAGCTTAATTCCAGGGCGCAACACCGGGGAGCTGTTTTTT. Translating gives CASSLIPGRNTGELFF.